The 32 T cell receptor beta chains presented below share a single source sample, sequenced in a study of blood T cell repertoires in COVID-19. Produced via immunoSEQ multiplex PCR; TCRdb's table is partial and in-frame only. The sample carries 180,000 or so clones, 80% recorded once. The source material was PBMCs or T cells enriched from blood (not recorded which). Receptor source: a man aged 60 to 69 who had been exposed to COVID-19.

About this clone itself: A junction end diverges from the germline sequence, so it may reflect a read error. V is TRBV19 and J is TRBJ2-1, with D unclear. Germline V gene data show CDR1 as LNHDA and CDR2 as SQIVND (reference sequence). This CDR3 spans 15 amino acids. CDR3 protein: CASSTPVLGYHEQFF. DNA of the CDR3: TGTGCCAGTAGTACCCCGGTGTTGGGCTACCATGAGCAGTTCTTC. The variable domain in full, completed from reference TRBV19 and TRBJ2-1, reads DGGITQSPKYLFRKEGQNVTLSCEQNLNHDAMYWYRQDPGQGLRLIYYSQIVNDFQKGDIAEGYSVSREKKESFPLTVTSAQKNPTAFYLCASSTPVLGYHEQFFGPGTRLTVL.

The chain recombines TRBV12-3 or TRBV12-4 with TRBJ2-5, with 7 bases fitting TRBD2. CDR3 length equals 13 residues. V trimming: 7 bases; J trimming: 5 bases; junction bases outside the gene matches: 7. The CDR3 spells CASTGGSRETQYF. The DNA of the CDR3 is TGTGCCAGCACCGGGGGGAGTCGGGAGACCCAGTACTTC.

The rearrangement joins TRBV19 to TRBJ2-5; TRBD2 agrees at 9 bases. V lost 5 bases and J lost 3; bases outside the gene matches: 7. Looked up from germline, CDR1 is LNHDA and CDR2 is SQIVND (reference sequence). This CDR3 contains 15 residues. The CDR3: CASSQPGLAEETQYF. CDR3 nucleotides: TGTGCCAGTAGTCAACCGGGACTAGCTGAAGAGACCCAGTACTTC.

The chain joins TRBV7-9 to TRBJ2-2; TRBD1 matches 9 bases. The trim removed 1 base at V and 2 bases at J, leaving 11 bases unmatched. CDR1 and CDR2 (germline): SEHNR, FQNEAQ (reference sequence). This CDR3 spans 19 amino acids. DNA for the CDR3: TGTGCCAGCAGCTTAGAAGTCATCCGGGACAGGGTCAACACCGGGGAGCTGTTTTTT. This translates into CASSLEVIRDRVNTGELFF. The full variable domain, rest sourced from reference TRBV7-9 and TRBJ2-2, is DTGVSQNPRHKITKRGQNVTFRCDPISEHNRLYWYRQTLGQGPEFLTYFQNEAQLEKSRLLSDRFSAERPKGSFSTLEIQRTEQGDSAMYLCASSLEVIRDRVNTGELFFGEGSRLTVL.

The J gene is TRBJ1-1, the V gene TRBV19; perhaps TRBD1 as D (5 bases). The germline V gene has CDR1 LNHDA and CDR2 SQIVND (reference sequence). The CDR3 has 15 amino acids. V lost 2 bases and J lost 0, with 10 bases in between. CDR3 residues: CASSIQGPMNTEAFF. The CDR3 DNA is TGTGCCAGTAGTATACAGGGCCCCATGAACACTGAAGCTTTCTTT.

This chain joins TRBV27 and TRBJ1-5, with TRBD1 matching 9 bases. Per germline, CDR1 MNHEY and CDR2 SMNVEV (reference sequence). The CDR3 consists of 17 residues. Unmatched junction bases numbered 10, after V lost 5 bases and J lost 2 bases. The CDR3 protein is CASSLLGTGRRNQPQHF. The CDR3 DNA reads TGTGCCAGCAGTCTACTCGGGACAGGGCGGCGCAATCAGCCCCAGCATTTT.

The chain links TRBV6-4 to TRBJ2-3; maybe TRBD1 (6 bases). The CDR3 consists of 15 residues. Germline V gene data show CDR1 as MRHNA and CDR2 as SNTAGT. The germline V and J ends were trimmed by 8 bases and 3 bases, with 18 bases remaining between them. In DNA, the CDR3 is TGTGCCAGCTCTATTCAGGGGAAGGGGACAGATACGCAGTATTTT. It translates to CASSIQGKGTDTQYF.

Here the CDR3 reads CASSFQGAYEQYF. The CDR3 DNA reads as TGTGCCAGCAGCTTTCAGGGCGCCTACGAGCAGTACTTC. The rearrangement joins TRBV7-9 to TRBJ2-7, with D possibly matching TRBD1 (5 bases). This CDR3 is built from 13 residues. The V end lost 3 bases, the J end lost 2 bases, and 8 bases lay between the germline ends. Germline V CDR1 and CDR2: SEHNR, FQNEAQ (reference sequence).

This clone was seen a single time. J is TRBJ2-3 and V is TRBV7-2, with D unresolved. Germline CDR1 is SGHTA and CDR2 is FQGNSA. The CDR3 is made up of 14 amino acids. Trimming pared 1 base from V and 3 bases from J, leaving 8 bases between. The CDR3 here is CASSLGAGTDTQYF. CDR3 nucleotides: TGTGCCAGCAGCTTAGGGGCTGGGACAGATACGCAGTATTTT.

This chain uses TRBV4-3 with TRBJ2-1; D is perhaps TRBD2 (6 bases). The V gene lost 0 bases and the J gene lost 0 bases, with 12 bases spanning the gap. This CDR3 has 17 residues. Germline assignment: CDR1 LGHNA and CDR2 YSLEER. For the CDR3, the DNA is TGCGCCAGCAGCCAAGAACGAGACGGGAGCTCCTACAATGAGCAGTTCTTC. This translates into CASSQERDGSSYNEQFF.

The chain has TRBV28 and TRBJ1-5, with no clear D. Germline CDR1 is MDHEN and CDR2 is SYDVKM. V was cut by 6 bases and J by 1 base, with 16 bases left in between. The CDR3 extends over 16 amino acids. CDR3 sequence reads: CASSPSGDGSNQPQHF. CDR3 DNA: TGTGCCAGCAGCCCCAGCGGGGATGGGAGCAATCAGCCCCAGCATTTT.

This clone was seen a few times. J is TRBJ1-6 and V is TRBV2; 7 nucleotides line up with TRBD1. The CDR3 contains 13 residues. The ends lost 7 bases at V and 5 bases at J; junction bases unmatched: 2. Germline CDR1 reads SNHLY; CDR2 reads FYNNEI. CDR3 DNA: TGTGCCAGCAACAGGGGTGATAATTCACCCCTCCACTTT. Protein product: CASNRGDNSPLHF.

The chain recombines TRBV20-1 with TRBJ2-5; D remains unclear. The CDR3 covers 11 residues. Trimming shortened V by 1 base and J by 5 bases, and 5 bases separated the two germline ends. Germline CDR1 reads DFQATT; CDR2 reads SNEGSKA (reference sequence). The CDR3 here is CSARAQETQYF. The DNA of the CDR3 is TGCAGTGCTAGAGCGCAGGAGACCCAGTACTTC.

V and J are TRBV5-4 and TRBJ2-6; D is undetermined. Germline CDR1 SGHNT, CDR2 YYREEE (reference sequence). The length of the CDR3 is 16 residues. V gave up 1 base and J gave up 0 bases, with 8 bases separating them. CDR3 residues: CASSLPFNSGANVLTF. The CDR3 DNA reads as TGTGCCAGCAGCTTGCCGTTTAACTCTGGGGCCAACGTCCTGACTTTC.

V usage is TRBV10-1 and J usage is TRBJ2-7; 7 bases agree with TRBD1. The CDR3 has 13 residues. The J segment lost 2 bases and the V segment lost 8 bases, leaving 6 bases of the junction unmatched. Germline V gives CDR1 WNHNN, CDR2 SYGVQD (reference sequence). In DNA, the CDR3 is TGCGCCAGCGCCTACAGGGGACCCTACGAGCAGTACTTC. Residues: CASAYRGPYEQYF.

The chain carries TRBV25-1 and TRBJ1-6, with a tentative D call TRBD1 (6 bases). The V gene's germline CDR1 is MGHDK and CDR2 SYGVNS. This CDR3 is built from 17 residues. V was cut by 0 bases and J by 7 bases, with 16 bases left in between. CDR3 nucleotides: TGTGCCAGCAGTGAATATCCCGGACAGAGGCGGAATTCACCCCTCCACTTT. It yields the protein CASSEYPGQRRNSPLHF.

Note on this clone: Other DNA variants within this sample encode the same CDR3. The chain employs TRBV6-5 and TRBJ1-5, with 10 bases fitting TRBD1. Germline V gene lookup returns CDR1 MNHEY and CDR2 SVGAGI. The trim removed 6 bases at V and 5 bases at J, leaving 4 bases unmatched. This CDR3 is built from 14 residues. This chain's CDR3 is CASSRQGADQPQHF. CDR3 nucleotides: TGTGCCAGCAGCAGACAGGGGGCAGATCAGCCCCAGCATTTT.

CDR3 DNA sequence: TGTGCCAGCAGCCAACTAGCGGGCGGACCTTACAATGAGCAGTTCTTC. Amino acids: CASSQLAGGPYNEQFF. This rearrangement joins TRBV9 to TRBJ2-1; 9 bases are a match to TRBD2. Trimming at V came to 4 bases and at J to 4 bases, leaving 9 bases not matched to a gene. The CDR3 is made up of 16 amino acids. Germline CDR1 and CDR2: SGDLS and YYNGEE.

The CDR3 DNA sequence: TGTGCCAGCAGCTTAGAATCAGTCCAGGGGGCACAGCCCCAGCATTTT. Residues: CASSLESVQGAQPQHF. The chain employs TRBV7-9 and TRBJ1-5; 8 bases match TRBD1. This CDR3 spans 16 amino acids. V lost 1 base, J lost 7 bases, and 9 bases stayed unmatched. CDR1 is SEHNR and CDR2 is FQNEAQ in the germline V gene (reference sequence).

This sequence joins TRBV7-2 and TRBJ1-2; TRBD1 matches at 8 bases. Germline-derived CDR1 and CDR2 are SGHTA and FQGNSA. V was pared by 2 bases and J by 2 bases, with 10 bases of the junction left unmatched. This CDR3 is 17 amino acids long. The CDR3 DNA reads as TGTGCCAGCAGCTTACCTCTTTGGAGGACAGGGAACTATGGCTACACCTTC. Encoded protein: CASSLPLWRTGNYGYTF.

The rearrangement links TRBV7-9 to TRBJ2-1; TRBD1 agrees at 9 bases. The CDR3 consists of 15 residues. The germline V gene has CDR1 SEHNR and CDR2 FQNEAQ (reference sequence). V lost 5 bases, J lost 2 bases, and 4 bases stayed unmatched. CDR3 DNA sequence: TGTGCCAGCAGCCTCGGACAGGGGACCTACAATGAGCAGTTCTTC. It specifies CASSLGQGTYNEQFF.

The sample holds one count of this clone. The chain uses TRBV7-3 and TRBJ2-2, with TRBD1 as a possible D gene (5 bases). The CDR3 loop spans 18 amino acids. Germline V lookup: CDR1 SGHTA, CDR2 FQGTGA. The V and J ends lost 1 base and 2 bases respectively, with 17 bases between them. In DNA, the CDR3 is TGTGCCAGCAGCTTAAATCCAGGGATGGATGGAAACACCGGGGAGCTGTTTTTT. Encoded protein: CASSLNPGMDGNTGELFF.

This sequence joins TRBV24-1 and TRBJ2-3; 7 bases line up with TRBD2. The CDR3 extends over 15 amino acids. Trimming removed 2 bases from V and 0 bases from J; junction bases left unmatched: 1. Germline assignment: CDR1 KGHDR and CDR2 SFDVKD. CDR3 protein: CATSDWRGSTDTQYF. The CDR3 coding sequence is TGTGCCACCAGTGATTGGCGGGGGAGCACAGATACGCAGTATTTT.

The chain links TRBV11-3 to TRBJ1-3; 7 positions match TRBD1. In germline, CDR1 is SGHNT, CDR2 YENEEA. This CDR3 region has 15 residues. V was clipped by 2 bases and J by 2 bases; unmatched bases: 3. CDR3 DNA: TGTGCCAGCAGCTTAAATACAGGGGCTGGAAACACCATATATTTT. It is translated as CASSLNTGAGNTIYF. Full variable domain (rest looked up from reference TRBV11-3 and TRBJ1-3): EAGVVQSPRYKIIEKKQPVAFWCNPISGHNTLYWYLQNLGQGPELLIRYENEEAVDDSQLPKDRFSAERLKGVDSTLKIQPAELGDSAVYLCASSLNTGAGNTIYFGEGSWLTVV.

This clone was seen more than once but under ten times. V and J are TRBV10-3 and TRBJ2-3, with 8 nucleotides matching TRBD2. Trimming removed 2 bases from V and 5 bases from J; junction bases left unmatched: 12. Germline CDR1 reads ENHRY; CDR2 reads SYGVKD. This CDR3 contains 17 residues. The CDR3 is CAISEPTGLVVEDTQYF. The CDR3 bases are TGTGCCATCAGTGAGCCCACGGGACTAGTGGTGGAAGATACGCAGTATTTT.

The chain employs TRBV5-6 and TRBJ2-4, with TRBD1 as a possible D gene (7 bases). Trimming removed 5 bases at V and 1 base at J, with 16 bases between. From germline, CDR1 is SGHDT and CDR2 YYEEEE. This CDR3 spans 16 amino acids. This chain's CDR3 is CASSPSPGGAKNIQYF. DNA for the CDR3: TGTGCCAGCAGTCCGAGCCCAGGGGGGGCCAAAAACATTCAGTACTTC.

J is TRBJ2-7 and V is TRBV30; 10 nucleotides match TRBD1. Per germline, CDR1 GTSNPN and CDR2 SVGIG (reference sequence). The CDR3 covers 13 residues. The J segment lost 5 bases and the V segment lost 5 bases, leaving 6 bases of the junction unmatched. CDR3 DNA: TGTGCCTGGGGGGGACAGGGGCACCACGAGCAGTACTTC. Translation gives CAWGGQGHHEQYF.

This clone showed up just once. In DNA, the CDR3 is TGTGCCAGCAGCCGCGACAGGAATAATGAAAAACTGTTTTTT. Residues: CASSRDRNNEKLFF. The chain carries TRBV2 and TRBJ1-4, with D perhaps TRBD1 (6 bases). The V end lost 6 bases, the J end lost 4 bases, and 12 bases lay between the germline ends. The CDR3 spans 14 residues. CDR1 is SNHLY, CDR2 FYNNEI, per germline.

This clone was counted only a few times. The chain couples TRBV7-3 to TRBJ2-1, with a tentative D call TRBD2 (6 bases). The germline V and J ends were trimmed by 5 bases and 7 bases, with 21 bases remaining between them. Germline assignment: CDR1 SGHTA and CDR2 FQGTGA. The CDR3 has 16 residues. Written as DNA, the CDR3 is TGTGCCAGCAGCCCATCATCCGACCGCGGGGAGAATGAGCAGTTCTTC. Its translation: CASSPSSDRGENEQFF.

This chain connects TRBV19 to TRBJ2-2; D is unresolved. Germline assignment: CDR1 LNHDA and CDR2 SQIVND (reference sequence). Between the trimmed V and J ends, which lost 3 bases and 4 bases, there was a span of 9 bases. CDR3 length: 14 residues. The CDR3 region is CASSMLLFTGELFF. Written as DNA, the CDR3 is TGTGCCAGTAGTATGTTACTCTTCACCGGGGAGCTGTTTTTT.

This clone showed up just once. The V gene is TRBV9, the J gene TRBJ2-5; TRBD2 is a possible D gene (6 bases). Germline CDR1 and CDR2: SGDLS and YYNGEE. Deletions cut 4 bases from V and 5 bases from J, with 15 bases between. The CDR3 totals 14 residues. The DNA for the CDR3 is TGTGCCAGCAGCTCCCGGACTAAGGTGGAGACCCAGTACTTC. It translates to CASSSRTKVETQYF.

This sequence joins TRBV7-2 and TRBJ1-1; D is perhaps TRBD1 (6 bases). The CDR3 length is 15 residues. The germline gives CDR1 SGHTA, CDR2 FQGNSA. Between the trimmed V and J ends, which lost 5 bases and 3 bases, there was a span of 16 bases. This CDR3 is CASSQGPAGDTEAFF. The CDR3 DNA reads as TGTGCCAGCAGCCAGGGGCCGGCGGGGGACACTGAAGCTTTCTTT.